The rows below give T cell receptor beta chains drawn from one sample of a study of regulatory T cells in long-lasting Graves disease. MiXCR, run by TCRdb on the multiplex PCR reads, gives a single entry per CDR3 protein. Among over 400,000 distinct CDR3 sequences, approximately 15% were seen once, and the ten largest hold over 15%. These data are also associated with another study on T cells in Graves' hyperthyroidism and ophthalmopathy.

Sequencing was performed on peripheral blood mononuclear cells (PBMCs), taken at new diagnosis, from a patient treated with antithyroid drugs. The receptors were sampled from a woman in her fifties or sixties with Graves disease. The CDR3 runs from the conserved cysteine through the conserved F or W. A D gene is named only where the DNA matches it firmly. Part of the rows lack a size; the others show once, few, many or a class for expanded clones.

NA | TRBJ2-2 | few | TRBV12-5 | TGTGCTAGTGGTTTCTGGCGGGAGAACACCGGGGAGCTGTTTTTT | CASGFWRENTGELFF
TRBD2 | TRBJ2-7 | many | TRBV20-1 | TGCAGTGCTATACCGCTAGCGGGAGCTGCCTACGAGCAGTACTTC | CSAIPLAGAAYEQYF
TRBD1 | TRBJ2-7 | many | TRBV28 | TGTGCCAGCACCGGAACCGGGACAGGGGGCGCGGGGCAGTACTTC | CASTGTGTGGAGQYF
NA | TRBJ2-3 | many | TRBV7-9 | TGTGCCAGCAGCTTCCCCCCTGAAGGTCGCACAGATACGCAGTATTTT | CASSFPPEGRTDTQYF
NA | TRBJ1-5 | many | TRBV11-2 | TGTGCCAGCAGCTTAGACCATAGCAATCAGCCCCAGCATTTT | CASSLDHSNQPQHF
NA | TRBJ2-5 | many | TRBV5-1 | TGCGCCAGCAGCTTGGGACGGGTGCAAGAGACCCAGTACTTC | CASSLGRVQETQYF
NA | TRBJ2-1 | many | TRBV3-1 | TGTGCCAGCAGCCAACTAAAAAGTGTTGAGCAGTTCTTC | CASSQLKSVEQFF
TRBD2 | TRBJ2-1 | NA | TRBV6-1 | TGTGCCAGCAGCCCAGGGGTAGCGGGAGCGTGGAATGAGCAGTTCTTC | CASSPGVAGAWNEQFF
NA | TRBJ2-3 | NA | TRBV29-1 | TGCAGCGTTAAGGCCCATAGCACAGATACGCAGTATTTT | CSVKAHSTDTQYF
NA | TRBJ2-5 | many | TRBV12-3/TRBV12-4 | TGTGCCAGCAGTTTAACAGGACAGACAGAGACCCAGTACTTC | CASSLTGQTETQYF
NA | TRBJ2-1 | many | TRBV27 | TGTGCCAGCAGTTTACAGGGAAGCAATGAGCAGTTCTTC | CASSLQGSNEQFF
NA | TRBJ2-2 | few | TRBV9 | TGTGCCAGCAGCGTAGTCGGGAGCACCGGGGAGCTGTTTTTT | CASSVVGSTGELFF
TRBD2 | TRBJ2-3 | few | TRBV6-1 | TGTGCCAGCAACATAGCGGGGGGAACGCAGTATTTT | CASNIAGGTQYF
TRBD1 | TRBJ2-7 | few | TRBV20-1 | TGCAGTGCTAGCAGGGGACAGGGGTCCTACGAGCAGTACTTC | CSASRGQGSYEQYF
NA | TRBJ2-7 | many | TRBV28 | TGTGCCAGCAGTCCCTATTCCTACGAGCAGTACTTC | CASSPYSYEQYF
NA | TRBJ1-3 | few | TRBV4-1 | TGCGCCAGCAGCCAAGTTTGGGGGGTCCCTGGAAACACCATATATTTT | CASSQVWGVPGNTIYF
TRBD1 | TRBJ2-1 | NA | TRBV30 | TGTGCCTGGAATCTCCCCGGGACAGCTTACAATGAGCAGTTCTTC | CAWNLPGTAYNEQFF
NA | TRBJ1-1 | NA | TRBV6-2/TRBV6-3 | TGTGCCAGCAGTTACGTGGGTATGCAAGCTTTCTTT | CASSYVGMQAFF
TRBD1 | TRBJ1-5 | many | TRBV27 | TGTGCCAGCAGTTCGGGACAGGCCGATCAGCCCCAGCATTTT | CASSSGQADQPQHF
NA | TRBJ2-7 | many | TRBV9 | TGTGCCAGCAGCGTGGGCCCTATGTACCCCTACGAGCAGTACTTC | CASSVGPMYPYEQYF
NA | TRBJ1-5 | many | TRBV2 | TGTGCCAGCAACAGTATGGGGTATAGCAATCAGCCCCAGCATTTT | CASNSMGYSNQPQHF
NA | TRBJ2-7 | NA | TRBV7-2 | TGTGCCAGCAGCTATAGGAGCGGCTCCTACGAGCAGTACTTC | CASSYRSGSYEQYF
TRBD1 | TRBJ2-7 | NA | TRBV29-1 | TGCAGCCCTGACAGGGGGGAGGGCCTTGGAGAGCAGTACTTC | CSPDRGEGLGEQYF
NA | TRBJ1-1 | NA | TRBV11-1 | TGTGCCAGCATTACGTGGGAGGGTTCGGGGAACACTGAAGCTTTCTTT | CASITWEGSGNTEAFF
TRBD1 | TRBJ1-2 | NA | TRBV5-1 | TGCGCCAGCAACACCGCCGGGACAGGGTATGGCTACACCTTC | CASNTAGTGYGYTF
NA | TRBJ1-4 | many | TRBV30 | TGTGCCTGGAGTGGTCTGCCAGCAACTAATGAAAAACTGTTTTTT | CAWSGLPATNEKLFF
TRBD1 | TRBJ2-3 | NA | TRBV2 | TGTGCCTGCAGTGCCTTCACCTGGGGGACAGGGCTCACAGATACGCAGTATTTT | CACSAFTWGTGLTDTQYF
TRBD2 | TRBJ2-1 | NA | TRBV3-1 | TGTGCCAGCAGCTATACTAGCGGGAGAAACAATGAGCAGTTCTTC | CASSYTSGRNNEQFF
TRBD1 | TRBJ2-7 | few | TRBV4-1 | TGCACCAGCAGCCAAGGACAGGGTGGTTACGAGCAGTACTTC | CTSSQGQGGYEQYF
NA | TRBJ2-5 | NA | TRBV7-9 | TGTGCCAGCAGCTTCGAGGGGTTGCATTTAGAGACCCAGTACTTC | CASSFEGLHLETQYF